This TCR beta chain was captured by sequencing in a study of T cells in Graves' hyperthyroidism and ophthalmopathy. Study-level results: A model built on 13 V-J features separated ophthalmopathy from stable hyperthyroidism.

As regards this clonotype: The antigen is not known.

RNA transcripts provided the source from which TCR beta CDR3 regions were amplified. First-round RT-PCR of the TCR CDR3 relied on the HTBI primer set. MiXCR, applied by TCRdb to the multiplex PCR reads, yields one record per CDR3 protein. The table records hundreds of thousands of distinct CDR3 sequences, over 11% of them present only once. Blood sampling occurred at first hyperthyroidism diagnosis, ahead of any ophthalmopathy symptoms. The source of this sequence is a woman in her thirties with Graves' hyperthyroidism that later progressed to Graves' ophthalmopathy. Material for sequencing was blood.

The CDR3: CASRTDTGWNQPQHF. In DNA, the CDR3 is TGTGCCAGCAGAACCGACACCGGGTGGAATCAGCCCCAGCATTTT. The rearrangement joins TRBV6-2 or TRBV6-3 to TRBJ1-5; no reliable D call. This CDR3 is built from 15 residues. V was pared by 6 bases and J by 4 bases, with 16 bases between. The germline CDR1 and CDR2 sequences are MNHEY and SVGEGT.